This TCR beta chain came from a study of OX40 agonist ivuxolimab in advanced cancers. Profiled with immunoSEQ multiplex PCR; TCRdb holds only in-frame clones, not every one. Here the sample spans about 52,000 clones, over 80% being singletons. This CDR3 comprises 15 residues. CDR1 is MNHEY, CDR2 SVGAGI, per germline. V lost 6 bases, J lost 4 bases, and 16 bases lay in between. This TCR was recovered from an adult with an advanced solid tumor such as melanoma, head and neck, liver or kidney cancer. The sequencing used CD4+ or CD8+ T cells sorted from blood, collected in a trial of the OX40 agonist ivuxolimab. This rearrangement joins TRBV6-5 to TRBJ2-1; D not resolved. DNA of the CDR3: TGTGCCAGCAGCCCCCAAGGGTTTTTTTACAATGAGCAGTTCTTC. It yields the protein CASSPQGFFYNEQFF.